The clone carrying this T cell receptor (beta chain) has ten or more counts. TCRdb re-called the RT-PCR reads with MiXCR, one entry per CDR3 protein. The data contain about 570,000 distinct CDR3 sequences, around 11% of them seen just once; the ten biggest clones take up approximately 11%. These data originate in a study of response to subunit inactivated influenza vaccine. This CDR3 has 13 residues. V was clipped by 5 bases and J by 3 bases, with 11 bases between them. From germline, CDR1 is SGHRS and CDR2 YFSETQ. These sequences were also reported in another study, on T cells expressing NK-cell markers. Per that paper: Scientists made TCR beta cDNA using 5'RACE template switching with UMIs. With respect to HCMV, seven of the eight sequenced donors were seropositive, and one was seronegative. NKG2C+ dominant clonotypes from several donors made up roughly 1.0-8% of CD8+ T cells. Uncertainty persisted over the HCMV specificity of expanded NKG2C+ T cell clones.

This rearrangement joins TRBV5-1 to TRBJ1-1, with D unresolved. The sample here was PBMCs from blood, taken on the day of vaccination. This receptor was identified in a man aged 45-65 years who received an inactivated influenza vaccine. In DNA form, the CDR3 reads TGCGCCAGCAGGCAAGACTCCTACACTGAAGCTTTCTTT. Residues: CASRQDSYTEAFF.